The 18 T cell receptor beta chains listed next were all sequenced from one sample in a study of post-analysis software for immune sequencing data. Overall study findings and caveats: Several TRBV segments, TRBV5-6, TRBV5-1 and TRBV20-1 among them, were found more frequent in patients than controls.

Prepared libraries of TCR beta cDNA carried unique molecular identifiers. TCRdb processed the PCR reads anew with MiXCR; each CDR3 protein has one entry. This table has approximately 730,000 distinct CDR3 sequences, around 42% appearing once. Their antigen targets remain unknown. The sample taken for sequencing was blood. These receptor sequences come from a girl between 10 and 17 years old with multiple sclerosis.

The CDR3 spells CASSLGPQREGSYNEQFF. Here the CDR3 DNA reads TGCGCCAGCAGCTTGGGCCCGCAGCGGGAGGGGTCCTACAATGAGCAGTTCTTC. The chain has TRBV5-1 and TRBJ2-1; the match to TRBD2 covers 10 bases. Germline CDR1 reads SGHRS; CDR2 reads YFSETQ. V was clipped by 0 bases and J by 1 base; unmatched bases: 7. This CDR3 is 18 amino acids long. Full variable domain (missing parts from reference TRBV5-1 and TRBJ2-1): KAGVTQTPRYLIKTRGQQVTLSCSPISGHRSVSWYQQTPGQGLQFLFEYFSETQRNKGNFPGRFSGRQFSNSRSEMNVSTLELGDSALYLCASSLGPQREGSYNEQFFGPGTRLTVL.

The gene calls are TRBV7-8 and TRBJ2-7; D is undetermined. V shed 5 bases and J shed 2 bases, with 13 bases lying between them. There are 14 residues in the CDR3. Per germline, CDR1 SGHVS and CDR2 FQNEAQ. The CDR3 DNA is TGTGCCAGCAGCGTTCTTGCCCAAACCTACGAGCAGTACTTC. It encodes CASSVLAQTYEQYF.

This clonotype has a single count. The V and J genes are TRBV28 and TRBJ1-1; D gene ambiguous. Between the trimmed V and J ends, which lost 2 bases and 4 bases, there was a span of 11 bases. The CDR3 has 14 residues. Germline assignment: CDR1 MDHEN and CDR2 SYDVKM. Here the CDR3 DNA reads TGTGCCAGCAGTTTAGTGTCAGCGGTCACTGAAGCTTTCTTT. Its protein is CASSLVSAVTEAFF.

This chain joins TRBV15 and TRBJ2-7; 8 nucleotides line up with TRBD2. The V and J ends lost 5 bases and 5 bases, in that order; junction bases with no gene match: 14. The CDR3 length is 16 residues. Germline loops: CDR1 LNHNV, CDR2 YYDKDF (reference sequence). The CDR3 sequence is CATSYHLAGSADEQYF. CDR3 nucleotide sequence: TGTGCCACCAGCTACCACTTAGCGGGGTCCGCGGACGAGCAGTACTTC.

This clonotype was seen more than once but under ten times. The chain recombines TRBV12-3 or TRBV12-4 with TRBJ2-7; no reliable D call. Trimming left V 6 bases short and J 0 bases short, with 12 bases between. The CDR3 runs to 14 residues. CDR3 in amino acids: CASSLTEVSYEQYF. The CDR3 region has the DNA TGTGCCAGCAGCCTCACCGAGGTCTCCTACGAGCAGTACTTC.

The chain has TRBV6-5 and TRBJ2-1; D is uncertain. Trimming stripped 7 bases from V and 2 bases from J, with 18 bases between. This CDR3 has 16 residues. The germline CDR1 and CDR2 sequences are MNHEY and SVGAGI. CDR3 sequence: CASKDGLYPAYNEQFF. CDR3 nucleotides: TGTGCCAGCAAGGATGGCCTCTACCCGGCCTACAATGAGCAGTTCTTC.

The chain couples TRBV20-1 to TRBJ2-3; D remains ambiguous. V was cut by 0 bases and J by 4 bases, with 17 bases left in between. Germline CDR1 DFQATT, CDR2 SNEGSKA (reference sequence). CDR3 length: 16 residues. The CDR3 sequence is CSARDMKRIPPDTQYF. The DNA for the CDR3 is TGCAGTGCTAGAGATATGAAGCGCATCCCTCCAGATACGCAGTATTTT.

V and J are TRBV20-1 and TRBJ1-2; D is possibly TRBD1 (6 bases). Trimming took off 5 bases at V and 4 bases at J, with 17 bases between the two ends. The germline gives CDR1 DFQATT, CDR2 SNEGSKA (reference sequence). The CDR3 runs to 14 residues. The CDR3 sequence: CSAGSQGSGYGYTF. CDR3 bases: TGCAGTGCTGGATCACAGGGATCTGGCTATGGCTACACCTTC.

V and J are TRBV6-2 or TRBV6-3 and TRBJ2-1; TRBD2 matches at 9 bases. The V and J ends lost 5 bases and 8 bases, in that order; junction bases with no gene match: 4. CDR1 MNHEY and CDR2 SVGEGT come from the germline V gene. There are 13 residues in the CDR3. The CDR3 DNA reads TGTGCCAGCAGTCAACTAGCGGGTGATGAGCAGTTCTTC. Its translation is CASSQLAGDEQFF.

The chain recombines TRBV28 with TRBJ1-6, with TRBD1 matching over 9 bases. The CDR3 extends over 15 amino acids. Germline V gives CDR1 MDHEN, CDR2 SYDVKM. The J segment lost 9 bases and the V segment lost 6 bases, leaving 9 bases of the junction unmatched. CDR3 protein: CASRPSGTGTSPLHF. CDR3 sequence (DNA): TGTGCCAGCAGACCCTCCGGGACAGGGACTTCACCCCTCCACTTT. Together with reference TRBV28 and TRBJ1-6, the CDR3 gives the full variable domain: DVKVTQSSRYLVKRTGEKVFLECVQDMDHENMFWYRQDPGLGLRLIYFSYDVKMKEKGDIPEGYSVSREKKERFSLILESASTNQTSMYLCASRPSGTGTSPLHFGNGTRLTVT.

The rearrangement links TRBV13 to TRBJ1-2; the D is unclear. The CDR3 covers 13 residues. Trimming cost V 5 bases and J 2 bases, with 9 bases left between them. In germline, CDR1 is PRHDT, CDR2 FYEKMQ (reference sequence). As DNA, the CDR3 is TGTGCCAGCAGCCCCTCCTCCAACTATGGCTACACCTTC. This encodes CASSPSSNYGYTF.

The rearrangement joins TRBV5-1 to TRBJ2-4, with D perhaps TRBD1 (6 bases). The J call is in doubt because the DNA end fits TRBJ2-7 better. CDR1 SGHRS and CDR2 YFSETQ come from the germline V gene. The CDR3 loop spans 14 amino acids. CDR3 protein: CASSLSGHGDEQYF. As DNA, the CDR3 is TGCGCCAGCAGCTTGTCGGGACACGGAGACGAGCAGTACTTC.

The rearrangement links TRBV9 to TRBJ2-3; a possible D gene is TRBD1 (7 bases). Looked up from germline, CDR1 is SGDLS and CDR2 is YYNGEE. Between the trimmed V and J ends, which lost 3 bases and 6 bases, there was a span of 17 bases. The CDR3 sequence is 15 residues long. CDR3 nucleotide sequence: TGTGCCAGCAGCGGGACAGGAGGGGCTGGTGATACGCAGTATTTT. This encodes CASSGTGGAGDTQYF. Filled out from reference TRBV9 and TRBJ2-3, the complete variable domain reads DSGVTQTPKHLITATGQRVTLRCSPRSGDLSVYWYQQSLDQGLQFLIQYYNGEERAKGNILERFSAQQFPDLHSELNLSSLELGDSALYFCASSGTGGAGDTQYFGPGTRLTVL.

This clonotype was seen a few times. The rearrangement joins TRBV6-2 or TRBV6-3 to TRBJ2-4, with D hard to call. TRBJ2-7 matches the DNA end more closely, so the J call is doubtful. The CDR3 consists of 15 residues. From germline, CDR1 is MNHEY and CDR2 SVGEGT. The CDR3 loop reads CASRSIIGSDHEQYF. The CDR3 DNA reads TGTGCCAGCAGAAGCATTATCGGGTCAGACCACGAGCAGTACTTC.

For the CDR3, the DNA is TGCAGTGCTAGAGCCGGACAGGGTGTCAATGAGCAGTTCTTC. Protein product: CSARAGQGVNEQFF. The chain recombines TRBV20-1 with TRBJ2-1, with 8 bases that match TRBD1. The CDR3 has 14 residues. The V gene end was trimmed by 1 base and the J gene end by 6 bases; junction bases not matched to a gene: 5. Germline CDR1 DFQATT, CDR2 SNEGSKA (reference sequence).

The chain combines TRBV5-5 with TRBJ2-7; D is unclear. The CDR3 extends over 14 amino acids. The V gene lost 2 bases and the J gene lost 2 bases, with 11 bases spanning the gap. Germline V lookup: CDR1 SGHKS, CDR2 YYEKEE (reference sequence). For the CDR3, the DNA is TGTGCCAGCAGCTTTTACGCCGGAGCCTACGAGCAGTACTTC. It translates to CASSFYAGAYEQYF.

The chain has TRBV4-1 and TRBJ2-4; the D gene is possibly TRBD1 (7 bases). TRBJ2-7 explains the end of the DNA better; the J call may be wrong. Per germline, CDR1 MGHRA and CDR2 YSYEKL. This CDR3 is 16 amino acids long. The CDR3 here is CASSQVGAGGGDEQYF. For the CDR3, the DNA is TGCGCCAGCAGCCAAGTTGGGGCAGGGGGAGGCGACGAGCAGTACTTC.

In its sample, this clonotype was seen many times. The rearrangement joins TRBV6-1 to TRBJ2-7; 8 bases fit TRBD2. The V gene end was trimmed by 1 base and the J gene end by 0 bases; junction bases not matched to a gene: 2. Germline V gives CDR1 MNHNS, CDR2 SASEGT. The CDR3 sequence is 15 residues long. CDR3 residues: CASSEDSGSSYEQYF. The CDR3 region has the DNA TGTGCCAGCAGTGAAGACAGCGGGAGCTCCTACGAGCAGTACTTC.